These 18 T cell receptor beta chains originate from one sample sequenced in a study of long-term antiretroviral therapy in people with HIV. Sequencing relied on immunoSEQ assay v3.0, run at survey level. Some clones are missing from TCRdb's copy, which holds only in-frame ones; the method was immunoSEQ multiplex PCR. The sample lists some 19,000 clones, more than 70% seen once, with 2.5% to 3.5% in the top ten. The sample consisted of unsorted PBMCs, taken approximately 2.5 years after starting antiretroviral therapy. Receptors originate from a woman between 50 and 59 years old with HIV.

This CDR3 is CASSRNWDVDEQYF. The CDR3 nucleotides are TGTGCCAGCTCACGGAATTGGGACGTCGACGAGCAGTACTTC. This chain joins TRBV18 and TRBJ2-5; the D gene could be TRBD1 or TRBD2 (5 bases each). The DNA end favors TRBJ2-7, so the J call may be wrong. CDR1 is KGHSH, CDR2 LQKENI, per germline. CDR3 length equals 14 residues.

The rearrangement links TRBV13 to TRBJ2-1; weak D call: TRBD2 (6 bases). Trimming left V 4 bases short and J 4 bases short, with 14 bases between. Germline lookup yields CDR1 PRHDT and CDR2 FYEKMQ (reference sequence). The CDR3 covers 15 residues. The CDR3 bases are TGTGCCAGCAGCTCCCGGGACTTCTCGTACAATGAGCAGTTCTTC. It yields the protein CASSSRDFSYNEQFF.

V and J are TRBV7-8 and TRBJ2-5; no firm D call. Germline-derived CDR1 and CDR2 are SGHVS and FQNEAQ. The CDR3 runs to 13 residues. The V gene lost 5 bases and the J gene lost 1 base, with 8 bases spanning the gap. DNA for the CDR3: TGTGCCAGCAGCCCCCGCCTCCAAGAGACCCAGTACTTC. Translation: CASSPRLQETQYF. The full variable domain, its missing parts supplied by reference TRBV7-8 and TRBJ2-5, is GAGVSQSPRYKVAKRGQDVALRCDPISGHVSLFWYQQALGQGPEFLTYFQNEAQLDKSGLPSDRFFAERPEGSVSTLKIQRTQQEDSAVYLCASSPRLQETQYFGPGTRLLVL.

This chain joins TRBV6-5 and TRBJ2-7; 8 bases are shared with TRBD1. In germline, CDR1 is MNHEY, CDR2 SVGAGI. With 0 bases clipped from V and 3 bases from J, the junction kept 7 bases outside the gene matches. CDR3 length: 16 amino acids. CDR3: CASSYSGDRYNYEQYF. The CDR3 region has the DNA TGTGCCAGCAGTTACTCCGGGGACAGGTACAACTACGAGCAGTACTTC.

This clone was counted between two and nine times. The chain couples TRBV5-1 to TRBJ1-5; 9 bases match TRBD1. Looked up from germline, CDR1 is SGHRS and CDR2 is YFSETQ. The V gene end was trimmed by 0 bases and the J gene end by 0 bases; junction bases not matched to a gene: 7. The CDR3 loop spans 18 amino acids. This CDR3 reads CASSLARDRVDSNQPQHF. CDR3 DNA: TGCGCCAGCAGCTTGGCCAGGGACAGGGTCGATAGCAATCAGCCCCAGCATTTT.

The sample holds one count of this clone. Here the CDR3 reads CASSQDRLNTEAFF. CDR3 sequence (DNA): TGTGCCAGCTCGCAGGACAGGTTGAACACTGAAGCTTTCTTT. The chain links TRBV18 to TRBJ1-1; 7 bases fit TRBD1. Germline CDR1 reads KGHSH; CDR2 reads LQKENI. Germline trimming cut 6 bases from V and 0 bases from J; bases unmatched to any gene: 4. The CDR3 consists of 14 residues.

The CDR3 loop reads CASRSSGGGETQYF. CDR3 DNA: TGTGCCAGCAGATCTAGCGGGGGAGGAGAGACCCAGTACTTC. The V and J genes are TRBV2 and TRBJ2-5, with 10 nucleotides matching TRBD2. Trimming took 6 bases from V and 4 from J; bases not matched to a gene: 5. Germline values: CDR1 SNHLY, CDR2 FYNNEI. CDR3 size: 14 residues.

J is TRBJ2-1 and V is TRBV23-1; unclear D gene. TRBV23-1 is identified as an open reading frame with a role that is uncertain. The CDR3 is 14 amino acids. With 4 bases removed from V and 3 bases from J, the gap between germline ends came to 10 bases. The CDR3 DNA reads TGCGCCAGCAGTCTGACACCATTCTACAATGAGCAGTTCTTC. This gives the protein CASSLTPFYNEQFF.

The chain is built from TRBV12-1 and TRBJ2-2; the table's D gene call, TRBD2, was not cross checked with the DNA. TRBV12-1 is shown as a pseudogene. CDR3 length equals 15 residues. The CDR3: CASNRLAGAPGELFF. The CDR3 coding sequence is TGTGCCAGCAACCGACTAGCGGGAGCCCCAGGGGAGCTGTTTTTT.

The genes are TRBV11-1 and TRBJ2-2, with D unresolved. The V end lost 2 bases, the J end lost 0 bases, and 13 bases lay between the germline ends. The V gene's germline CDR1 is SGHAT and CDR2 FQDESV (reference sequence). CDR3 size: 17 residues. The CDR3 DNA reads TGTGCCAGCAGCTTACTTACACCCCAATCGAACACCGGGGAGCTGTTTTTT. Its protein product is CASSLLTPQSNTGELFF.

V gene TRBV2 combines with J gene TRBJ1-2, with a possible D match to TRBD1 (5 bases). Germline values: CDR1 SNHLY, CDR2 FYNNEI. With 3 bases removed from V and 4 bases from J, the gap between germline ends came to 15 bases. This CDR3 comprises 15 residues. CDR3 nucleotides: TGTGCCAGCAGTGAGGGGGATCCCGCGGGCTATGGCTACACCTTC. Translating it yields CASSEGDPAGYGYTF.

CDR3 nucleotides: TGTGCCAGTAGTATTAAAGCGGATAGAGGCTATGGCTACACCTTC. This encodes CASSIKADRGYGYTF. The V call is TRBV19, the J call TRBJ1-2; no firm D call. The germline V and J ends were trimmed by 3 bases and 4 bases, with 15 bases remaining between them. Germline V lookup: CDR1 LNHDA, CDR2 SQIVND (reference sequence). The CDR3 contains 15 residues. The variable domain in full, completed from reference TRBV19 and TRBJ1-2, reads DGGITQSPKYLFRKEGQNVTLSCEQNLNHDAMYWYRQDPGQGLRLIYYSQIVNDFQKGDIAEGYSVSREKKESFPLTVTSAQKNPTAFYLCASSIKADRGYGYTFGSGTRLTVV.

In this sample, this clone turned up once. V gene TRBV5-4 combines with J gene TRBJ2-7, with a possible D match to TRBD1 (5 bases). V was pared by 0 bases and J by 6 bases, with 10 bases between. CDR3 length equals 13 residues. Germline V gene lookup returns CDR1 SGHNT and CDR2 YYREEE (reference sequence). The DNA of the CDR3 is TGTGCCAGCAGCTTGGTGCAGGGCGGCGAGCAGTACTTC. Amino acid sequence: CASSLVQGGEQYF.

The chain recombines TRBV5-6 with TRBJ1-3; tentatively, D is TRBD1 (6 bases). Deletions cut 2 bases from V and 1 base from J, with 7 bases between. The CDR3 loop spans 14 amino acids. Germline lookup yields CDR1 SGHDT and CDR2 YYEEEE. DNA of the CDR3: TGTGCCAGCAGCTTAGGGGGATCTGGAAACACCATATATTTT. Translation gives CASSLGGSGNTIYF.

The V and J genes are TRBV6-1 and TRBJ2-7; the D gene is possibly TRBD1 (6 bases). Germline lookup yields CDR1 MNHNS and CDR2 SASEGT. V lost 2 bases and J lost 3, with 14 bases in between. The CDR3 has 15 residues. CDR3 sequence: CASSEWPGAVYEQYF. For the CDR3, the DNA is TGTGCCAGCAGTGAATGGCCAGGGGCTGTCTACGAGCAGTACTTC.

This chain joins TRBV6-5 and TRBJ2-7, with 8 bases that match TRBD1. Trimming at V came to 7 bases and at J to 3 bases, leaving 8 bases not matched to a gene. The CDR3 runs to 14 residues. Germline CDR1 is MNHEY and CDR2 is SVGAGI. CDR3 nucleotides: TGTGCCAGCAAGCCCGGGACAGGACACTACGAGCAGTACTTC. This encodes CASKPGTGHYEQYF.

The rearrangement links TRBV28 to TRBJ1-2; a weak D match, TRBD1 (5 bases). This CDR3 has 16 residues. The germline CDR1 and CDR2 sequences are MDHEN and SYDVKM. V was cut by 10 bases and J by 2 bases, with 23 bases left in between. CDR3 nucleotide sequence: TGTGCCACCTCCGGGGCCGACTTTTTTATAAACTATGGCTACACCTTC. Its translation: CATSGADFFINYGYTF.

CDR3 in amino acids: CASSYGDGTQYF. The CDR3 coding sequence is TGTGCCAGCAGTTACGGGGATGGTACGCAGTATTTT. The genes are TRBV6-6 and TRBJ2-3; D is uncertain. Germline loops: CDR1 MNHNY, CDR2 SVGAGI (reference sequence). The ends were cut back, 2 bases at V and 8 bases at J, with 8 bases in the middle. The length of the CDR3 is 12 residues.